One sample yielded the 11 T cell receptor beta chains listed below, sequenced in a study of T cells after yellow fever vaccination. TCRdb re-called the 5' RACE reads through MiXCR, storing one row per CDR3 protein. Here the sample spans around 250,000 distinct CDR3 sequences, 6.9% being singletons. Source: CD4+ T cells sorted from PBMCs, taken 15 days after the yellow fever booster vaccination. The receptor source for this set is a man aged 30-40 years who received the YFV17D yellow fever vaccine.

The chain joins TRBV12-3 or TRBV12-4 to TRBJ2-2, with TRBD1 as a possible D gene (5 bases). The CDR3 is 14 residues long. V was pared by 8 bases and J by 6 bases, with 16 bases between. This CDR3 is CASSSGQVSGELFF. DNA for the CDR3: TGTGCCAGCTCCTCAGGGCAGGTCTCCGGGGAGCTGTTTTTT.

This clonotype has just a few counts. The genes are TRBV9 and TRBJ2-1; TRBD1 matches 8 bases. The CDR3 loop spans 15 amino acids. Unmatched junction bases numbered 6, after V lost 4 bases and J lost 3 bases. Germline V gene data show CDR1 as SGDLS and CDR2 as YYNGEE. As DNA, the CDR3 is TGTGCCAGCAGCTATACCGGGACAGGCTACAATGAGCAGTTCTTC. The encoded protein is CASSYTGTGYNEQFF.

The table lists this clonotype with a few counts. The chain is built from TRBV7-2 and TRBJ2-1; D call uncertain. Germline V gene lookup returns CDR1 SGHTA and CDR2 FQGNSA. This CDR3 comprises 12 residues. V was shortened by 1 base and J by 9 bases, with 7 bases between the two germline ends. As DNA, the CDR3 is TGTGCCAGCAGCTTAGGGCCTTCTGAGCAGTTCTTC. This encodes CASSLGPSEQFF.

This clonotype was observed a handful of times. The CDR3 sequence is CAISESTGSDTQYF. The CDR3 DNA follows: TGTGCCATCAGTGAGTCGACAGGGTCAGATACGCAGTATTTT. The chain joins TRBV10-3 to TRBJ2-3, with 7 bases fitting TRBD1. This CDR3 is built from 14 residues. Losses at the gene ends were 0 bases for V and 4 bases for J; bases not matched to a gene: 1. Germline lookup yields CDR1 ENHRY and CDR2 SYGVKD.

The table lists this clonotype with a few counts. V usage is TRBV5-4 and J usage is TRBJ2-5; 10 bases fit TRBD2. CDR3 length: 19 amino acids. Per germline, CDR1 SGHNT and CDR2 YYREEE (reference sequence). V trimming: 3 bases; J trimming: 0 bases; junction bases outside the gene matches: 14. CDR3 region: CASSSAMLAGALYQETQYF. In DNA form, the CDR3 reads TGTGCCAGCAGCTCCGCGATGCTAGCGGGAGCCTTGTACCAAGAGACCCAGTACTTC.

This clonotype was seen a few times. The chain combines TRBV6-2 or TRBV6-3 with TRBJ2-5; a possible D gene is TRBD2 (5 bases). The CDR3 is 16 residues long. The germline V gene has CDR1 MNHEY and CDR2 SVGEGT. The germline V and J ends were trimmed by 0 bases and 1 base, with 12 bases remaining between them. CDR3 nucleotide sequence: TGTGCCAGCAGTTACTCGTTGACTACAACCCAAGAGACCCAGTACTTC. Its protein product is CASSYSLTTTQETQYF.

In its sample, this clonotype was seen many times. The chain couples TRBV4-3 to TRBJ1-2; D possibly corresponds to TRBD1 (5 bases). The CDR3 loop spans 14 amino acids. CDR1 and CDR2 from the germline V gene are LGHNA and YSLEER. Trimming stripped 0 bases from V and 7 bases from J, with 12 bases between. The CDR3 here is CASSQDAGLGGYTF. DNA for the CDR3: TGCGCCAGCAGCCAAGATGCGGGGCTTGGTGGCTACACCTTC.

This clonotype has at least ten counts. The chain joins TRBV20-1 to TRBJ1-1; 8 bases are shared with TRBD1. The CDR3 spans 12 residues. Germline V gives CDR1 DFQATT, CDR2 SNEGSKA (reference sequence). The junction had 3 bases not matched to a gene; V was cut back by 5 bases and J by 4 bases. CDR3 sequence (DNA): TGCAGTGCTCCCGACAGGGGCACTGAAGCTTTCTTT. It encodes CSAPDRGTEAFF.

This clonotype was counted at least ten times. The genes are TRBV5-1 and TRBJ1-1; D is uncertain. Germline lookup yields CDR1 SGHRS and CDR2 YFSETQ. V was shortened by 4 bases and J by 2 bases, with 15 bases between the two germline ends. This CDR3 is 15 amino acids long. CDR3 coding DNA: TGCGCCAGCAGCGAAAACTCGGGCCGTAACACTGAAGCTTTCTTT. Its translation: CASSENSGRNTEAFF.

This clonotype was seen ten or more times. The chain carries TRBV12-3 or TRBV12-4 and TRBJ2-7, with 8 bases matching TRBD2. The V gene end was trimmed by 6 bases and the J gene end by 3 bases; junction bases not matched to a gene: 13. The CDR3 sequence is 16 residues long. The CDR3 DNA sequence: TGTGCCAGCAGCTTCTTAGTCGGGAGGGAAAACTACGAGCAGTACTTC. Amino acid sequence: CASSFLVGRENYEQYF.

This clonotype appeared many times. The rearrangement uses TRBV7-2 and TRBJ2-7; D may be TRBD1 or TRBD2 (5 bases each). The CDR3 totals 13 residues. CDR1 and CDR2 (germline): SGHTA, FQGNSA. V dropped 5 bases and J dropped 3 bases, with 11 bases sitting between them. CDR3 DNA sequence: TGTGCCAGCAGCCGGGGACCTGACTACGAGCAGTACTTC. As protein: CASSRGPDYEQYF.